A single T cell receptor (beta chain) is shown here with its context. Its target is not known. The sample originates from a study of shared clonotypes between healthy human individuals. Every subset had its genomic DNA shared out evenly among several immunoSEQ plates. Here immunoSEQ multiplex PCR was the method, and the copy in TCRdb shows in-frame clones only, minus some. The repertoire holds about 500,000 clones, with approximately 77% as singletons. Researchers drew on roughly 100 million PBMCs for genomic DNA from unsorted samples. CDR1 and CDR2 (germline): SNHLY, FYNNEI. V dropped 3 bases and J dropped 4 bases, with 10 bases sitting between them. This CDR3 contains 14 residues. Study-wide results and caveats: Sharing of clonotypes among donors was expected to vary with sequencing depth.

This TCR was sampled from a woman aged 40 to 50 in good health. Some clones in this sample may be carry-over from other donors' samples. The sequenced sample consisted of PBMCs. V and J are TRBV2 and TRBJ2-1, with TRBD2 as a possible D gene (5 bases). The CDR3 DNA sequence: TGTGCCAGCAGTGACCCTCGGGAATACAATGAGCAGTTCTTC. Its translation: CASSDPREYNEQFF.